This TCR beta chain was sequenced during a study of a mutant IDH1 vaccine in newly diagnosed glioma. On the study more broadly: Patients were given eight vaccinations, scheduled in weeks 1, 3, 5, 7, 11, 15, 19 and 23. Vaccines began 4-6 weeks after radiotherapy alone, or with temozolomide cycles.

The CDR3 has 13 residues. Trimming pared 1 base from V and 4 bases from J, leaving 5 bases between. Germline CDR1 and CDR2: MNHEY and SMNVEV (reference sequence). Study observations and caveats: Among all patients, vaccine-induced immune responses occurred in 93.3%.

The time point was: week 5, during vaccination. Vaccination used 300 ug of mutant IDH1 20-mer peptide per dose, with topical imiquimod. As for this clone: Antigen unknown.

Using immunoSEQ multiplex PCR, the repertoire was profiled, and TCRdb retains in-frame clones only, with some absent. The sample yields 30,000 to 40,000 clones, around 60% seen once. The TCR originated in a woman under 30 with glioma. The sample in question was PBMCs, obtained from a glioma patient whose treatment included an IDH1 peptide vaccine. This chain uses TRBV27 with TRBJ1-5, with D unclear. CDR3 sequence: CASSLWQNQPQHF. CDR3 nucleotide sequence: TGTGCCAGCAGTTTATGGCAGAATCAGCCCCAGCATTTT.